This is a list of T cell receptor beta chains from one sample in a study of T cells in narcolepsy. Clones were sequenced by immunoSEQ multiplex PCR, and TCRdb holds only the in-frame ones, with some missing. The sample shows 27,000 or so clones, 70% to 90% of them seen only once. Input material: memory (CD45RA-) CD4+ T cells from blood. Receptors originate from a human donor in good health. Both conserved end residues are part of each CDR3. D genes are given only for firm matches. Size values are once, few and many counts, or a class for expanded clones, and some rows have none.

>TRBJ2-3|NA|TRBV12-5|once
TGTGCTAGTGGTTTGGGGTCAGTCGGGTCCACAGATACGCAGTATTTT
CASGLGSVGSTDTQYF
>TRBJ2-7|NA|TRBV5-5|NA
TGTGCCAGCAGCTTCTCGTTCTACGAGCAGTACTTC
CASSFSFYEQYF
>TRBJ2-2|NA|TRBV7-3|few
TGTGCCAGCAGCTTAACCGGGTACACCGGGGAGCTGTTTTTT
CASSLTGYTGELFF
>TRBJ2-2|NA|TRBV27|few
TGTGCCAGCAGGGTCCAGGGACGGGCCACCGGGGAGCTGTTTTTT
CASRVQGRATGELFF
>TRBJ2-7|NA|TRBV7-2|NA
TGTGCCAGCAGCTTAGTGGTAGGGGCCTCCTACGAGCAGTACTTC
CASSLVVGASYEQYF
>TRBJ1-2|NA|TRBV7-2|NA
TGTGCCAGCAGCTTAGATGCGGGAGTAGTCGGTGGCTACACCTTC
CASSLDAGVVGGYTF
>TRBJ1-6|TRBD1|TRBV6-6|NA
TGTGCCAGCAAACTTGCAGGGGGCTCCTATAATTCACCCCTCCACTTT
CASKLAGGSYNSPLHF
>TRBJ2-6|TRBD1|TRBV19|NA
TGTGCCAGTAGAGAGGGACAGGGAACTGGGGCCAACGTCCTGACTTTC
CASREGQGTGANVLTF
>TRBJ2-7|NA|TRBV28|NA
TGTGCCAGCAGTGGAGCGCAGAAACTCTACGAGCAGTACTTC
CASSGAQKLYEQYF
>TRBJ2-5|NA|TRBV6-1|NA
TGTGCCAGCAGTGAAGCAGCCCTAAGGACCCAGTACTTC
CASSEAALRTQYF
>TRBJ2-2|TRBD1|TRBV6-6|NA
TGTGCCAGCAGTCAGGGGGCTACTACCGGGGAGCTGTTTTTT
CASSQGATTGELFF
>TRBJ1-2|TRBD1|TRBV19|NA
TGTGCCAGTACCCCGGGACAGTCCTATGGCTACACCTTC
CASTPGQSYGYTF
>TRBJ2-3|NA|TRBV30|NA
TGTGCCTGGAGAATTACAGCTAGCACAGATACGCAGTATTTT
CAWRITASTDTQYF
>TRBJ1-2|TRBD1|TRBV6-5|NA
TGTGCCAGCAGTAGGGACAGGGGACTTGACGGCTACACCTTC
CASSRDRGLDGYTF
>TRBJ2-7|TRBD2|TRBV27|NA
TGTGCCAGCAGTTTCGGGGCGGGAGACGAGCAGTACTTC
CASSFGAGDEQYF
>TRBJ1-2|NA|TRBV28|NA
TGTGCCAGCAGTTTTGGACAGACTAACTATGGCTACACCTTC
CASSFGQTNYGYTF
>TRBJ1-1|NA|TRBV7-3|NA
TGTGCCAGCAGGCGAAGCCACTTTATGAACACTGAAGCTTTCTTT
CASRRSHFMNTEAFF
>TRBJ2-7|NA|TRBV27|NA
TGTGCCAGCGCCGGCAAGCGGGCTAGCTCCTACGAGCAGTACTTC
CASAGKRASSYEQYF
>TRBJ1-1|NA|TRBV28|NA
TGTGCCAGCAGTTTGCCCAGGTTGAACACTGAAGCTTTCTTT
CASSLPRLNTEAFF
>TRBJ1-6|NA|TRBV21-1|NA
TGTGCCAGCAGCAAAGAAGGAGACAGGGGGTCACCCCTCCACTTT
CASSKEGDRGSPLHF
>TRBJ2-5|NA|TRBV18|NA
TGTGCCAGCTCACAGGAGTTGAAAGAGACCCAGTACTTC
CASSQELKETQYF
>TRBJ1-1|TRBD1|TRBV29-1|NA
TGCAGCGTTGTATTACAGGGGAAGCCTGAAGCTTTCTTT
CSVVLQGKPEAFF
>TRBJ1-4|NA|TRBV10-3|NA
TGTGCCATCAGTGAGGGCGCCCGGGAAAAACTGTTTTTT
CAISEGAREKLFF
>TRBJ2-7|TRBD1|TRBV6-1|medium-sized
TGTGCCACCCTGACAGGGGGCCCCTACGAGCAGTACTTC
CATLTGGPYEQYF
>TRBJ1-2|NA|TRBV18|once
TGTGCCAGCTCACCTCGACAGGATCTCTATGGCTACACCTTC
CASSPRQDLYGYTF
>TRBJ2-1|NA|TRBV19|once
TGTGCCAGTAGTATAGATCCCCGTTGGAAGCAGTTCTTC
CASSIDPRWKQFF
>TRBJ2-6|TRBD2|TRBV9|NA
TGTGCCAGCAGCGTAGTGACTAGCGGGGTCTCTGGGGCCAACGTCCTGACTTTC
CASSVVTSGVSGANVLTF
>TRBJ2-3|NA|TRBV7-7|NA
TGTGCCAGCAGCCCCGCCGGGGGCACAGATACGCAGTATTTT
CASSPAGGTDTQYF
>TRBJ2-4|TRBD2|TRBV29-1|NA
TGCAGCGTTTCGGCTAGCGGGGCCAAAAACATTCAGTACTTC
CSVSASGAKNIQYF
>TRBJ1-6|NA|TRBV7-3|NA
TGTGCCAGCAGCTTGGGCGAGTATAATTCACCCCTCCACTTT
CASSLGEYNSPLHF
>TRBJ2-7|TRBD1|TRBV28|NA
TGTGCCAGCAGTTTATGGGACCCGGGACAGAGCTCCTACGAGCAGTACTTC
CASSLWDPGQSSYEQYF
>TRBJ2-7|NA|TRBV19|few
TGTGCCAGTAAAGCCAGGGGGGGCTACGAGCAGTACTTC
CASKARGGYEQYF
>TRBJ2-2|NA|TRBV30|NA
TGTGCCTGGAGTAAGGGGACCACCGGGGAGCTGTTTTTT
CAWSKGTTGELFF